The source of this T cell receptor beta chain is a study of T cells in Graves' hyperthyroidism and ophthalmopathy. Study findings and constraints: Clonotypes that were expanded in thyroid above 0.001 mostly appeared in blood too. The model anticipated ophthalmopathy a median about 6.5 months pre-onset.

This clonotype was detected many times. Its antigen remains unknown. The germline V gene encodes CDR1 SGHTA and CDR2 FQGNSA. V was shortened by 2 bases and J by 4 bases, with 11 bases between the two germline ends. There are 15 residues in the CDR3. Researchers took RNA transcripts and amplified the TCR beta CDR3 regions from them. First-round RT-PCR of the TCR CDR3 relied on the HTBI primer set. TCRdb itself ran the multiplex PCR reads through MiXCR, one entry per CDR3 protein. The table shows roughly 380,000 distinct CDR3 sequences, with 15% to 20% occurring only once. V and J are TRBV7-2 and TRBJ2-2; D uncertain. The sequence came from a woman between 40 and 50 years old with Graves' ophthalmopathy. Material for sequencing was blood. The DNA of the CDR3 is TGTGCCAGCAGCTTATATGAGCCCCCCACCGGGGAGCTGTTTTTT. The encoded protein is CASSLYEPPTGELFF.